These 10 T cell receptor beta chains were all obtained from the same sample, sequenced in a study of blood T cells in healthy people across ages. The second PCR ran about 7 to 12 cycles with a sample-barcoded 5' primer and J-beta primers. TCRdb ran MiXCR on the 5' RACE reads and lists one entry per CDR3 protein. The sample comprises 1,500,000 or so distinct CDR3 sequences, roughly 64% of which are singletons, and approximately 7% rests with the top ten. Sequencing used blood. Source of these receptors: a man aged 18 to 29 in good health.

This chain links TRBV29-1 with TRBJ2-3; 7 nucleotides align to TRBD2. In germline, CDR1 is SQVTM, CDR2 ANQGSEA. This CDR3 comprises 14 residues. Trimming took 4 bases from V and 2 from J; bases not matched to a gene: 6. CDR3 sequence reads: CSVGGGRSTDTQYF. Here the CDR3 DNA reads TGCAGCGTTGGGGGGGGAAGATCCACAGATACGCAGTATTTT.

CDR3 amino acids: CASTGPSLGNEQFF. CDR3 coding DNA: TGTGCCAGCACTGGACCTTCACTGGGGAATGAGCAGTTCTTC. The chain joins TRBV28 to TRBJ2-1; D gene unclear. Germline loops: CDR1 MDHEN, CDR2 SYDVKM. Trimming took 7 bases from V and 7 from J, leaving 17 bases between them. The length of the CDR3 is 14 residues.

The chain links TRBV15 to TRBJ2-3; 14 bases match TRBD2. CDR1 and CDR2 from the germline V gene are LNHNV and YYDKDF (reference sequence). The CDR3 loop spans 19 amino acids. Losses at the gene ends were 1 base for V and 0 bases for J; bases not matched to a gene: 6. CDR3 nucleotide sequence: TGTGCCACCAGCAGAGGACTAGCGGGGGGGCTAGATAGCACAGATACGCAGTATTTT. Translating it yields CATSRGLAGGLDSTDTQYF.

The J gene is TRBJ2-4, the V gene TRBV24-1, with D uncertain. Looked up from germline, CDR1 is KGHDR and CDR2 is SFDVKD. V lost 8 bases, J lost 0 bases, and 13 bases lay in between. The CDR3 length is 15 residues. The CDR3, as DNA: TGTGCCACCATAAGGATCCGGAGAGCCAAAAACATTCAGTACTTC. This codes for CATIRIRRAKNIQYF.

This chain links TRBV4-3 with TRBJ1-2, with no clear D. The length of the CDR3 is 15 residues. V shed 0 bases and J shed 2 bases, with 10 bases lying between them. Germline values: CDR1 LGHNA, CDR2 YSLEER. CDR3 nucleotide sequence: TGCGCCAGCAGCCAAGATCTGTTACCCAACTATGGCTACACCTTC. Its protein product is CASSQDLLPNYGYTF.

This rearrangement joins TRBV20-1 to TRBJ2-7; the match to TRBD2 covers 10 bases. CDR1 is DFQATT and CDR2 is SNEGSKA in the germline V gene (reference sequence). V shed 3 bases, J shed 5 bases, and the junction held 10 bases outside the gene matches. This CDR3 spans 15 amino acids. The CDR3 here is CSARLLAGAPDEQYF. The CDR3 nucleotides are TGCAGTGCTAGGTTGCTAGCGGGAGCTCCGGACGAGCAGTACTTC.

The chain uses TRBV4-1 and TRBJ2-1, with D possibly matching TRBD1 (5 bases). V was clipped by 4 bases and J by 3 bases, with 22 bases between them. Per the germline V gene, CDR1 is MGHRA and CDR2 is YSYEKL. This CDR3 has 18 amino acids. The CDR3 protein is CASSPGTGSSDIYNEQFF. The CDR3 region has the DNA TGCGCCAGCAGCCCAGGCACAGGCTCCAGCGATATCTACAATGAGCAGTTCTTC.

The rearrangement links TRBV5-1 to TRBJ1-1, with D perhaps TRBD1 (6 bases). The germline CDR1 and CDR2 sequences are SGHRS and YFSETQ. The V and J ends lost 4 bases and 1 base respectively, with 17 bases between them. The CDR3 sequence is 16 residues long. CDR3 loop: CASSAGQIYPNTEAFF. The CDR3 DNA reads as TGCGCCAGCAGCGCTGGACAGATCTACCCGAACACTGAAGCTTTCTTT.

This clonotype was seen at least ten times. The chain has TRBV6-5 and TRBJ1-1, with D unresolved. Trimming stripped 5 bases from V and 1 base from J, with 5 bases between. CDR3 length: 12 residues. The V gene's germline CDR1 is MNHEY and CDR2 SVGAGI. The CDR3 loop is CASSRANTEAFF. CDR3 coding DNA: TGTGCCAGCAGTCGGGCGAACACTGAAGCTTTCTTT.

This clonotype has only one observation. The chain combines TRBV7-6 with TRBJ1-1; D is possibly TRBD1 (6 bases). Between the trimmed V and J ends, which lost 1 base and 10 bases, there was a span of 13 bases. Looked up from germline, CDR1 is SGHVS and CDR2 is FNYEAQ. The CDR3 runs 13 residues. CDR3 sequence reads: CASSLGSGVGAFF. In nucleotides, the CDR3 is TGTGCCAGCAGCTTAGGCTCAGGGGTCGGAGCTTTCTTT.